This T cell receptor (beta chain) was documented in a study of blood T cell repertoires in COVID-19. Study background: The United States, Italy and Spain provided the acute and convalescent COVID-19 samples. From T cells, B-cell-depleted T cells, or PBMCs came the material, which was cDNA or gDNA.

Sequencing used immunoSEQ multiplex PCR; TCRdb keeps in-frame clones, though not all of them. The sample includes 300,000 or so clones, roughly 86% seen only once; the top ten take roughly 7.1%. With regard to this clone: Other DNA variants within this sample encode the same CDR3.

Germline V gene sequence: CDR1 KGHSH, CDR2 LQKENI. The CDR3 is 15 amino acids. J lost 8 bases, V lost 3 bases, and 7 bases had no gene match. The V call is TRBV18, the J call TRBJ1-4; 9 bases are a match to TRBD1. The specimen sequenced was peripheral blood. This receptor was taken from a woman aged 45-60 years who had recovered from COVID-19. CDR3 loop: CASSPAQGAGEKLFF. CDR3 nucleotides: TGTGCCAGCTCACCGGCACAGGGGGCTGGGGAAAAACTGTTTTTT. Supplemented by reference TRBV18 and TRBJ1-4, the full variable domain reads NAGVMQNPRHLVRRRGQEARLRCSPMKGHSHVYWYRQLPEEGLKFMVYLQKENIIDESGMPKERFSAEFPKEGPSILRIQQVVRGDSAAYFCASSPAQGAGEKLFFGSGTQLSVL.